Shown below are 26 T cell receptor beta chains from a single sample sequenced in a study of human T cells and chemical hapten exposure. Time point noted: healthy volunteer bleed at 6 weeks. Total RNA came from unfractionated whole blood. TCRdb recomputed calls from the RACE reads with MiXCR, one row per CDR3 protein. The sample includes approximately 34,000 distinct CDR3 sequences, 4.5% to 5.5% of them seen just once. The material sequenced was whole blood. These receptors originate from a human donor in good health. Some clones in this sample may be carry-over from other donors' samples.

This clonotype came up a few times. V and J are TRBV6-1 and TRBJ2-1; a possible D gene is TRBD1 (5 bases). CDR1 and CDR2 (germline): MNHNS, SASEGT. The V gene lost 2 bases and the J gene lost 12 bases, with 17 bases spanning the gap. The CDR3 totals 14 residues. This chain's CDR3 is CASSERWQGPGQFF. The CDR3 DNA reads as TGTGCCAGCAGTGAAAGGTGGCAGGGTCCAGGGCAGTTCTTC.

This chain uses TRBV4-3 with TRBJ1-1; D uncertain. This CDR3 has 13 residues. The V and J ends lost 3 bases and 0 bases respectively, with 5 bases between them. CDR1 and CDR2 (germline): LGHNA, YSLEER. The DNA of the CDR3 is TGCGCCAGCAGCCAGTACATGAACACTGAAGCTTTCTTT. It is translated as CASSQYMNTEAFF.

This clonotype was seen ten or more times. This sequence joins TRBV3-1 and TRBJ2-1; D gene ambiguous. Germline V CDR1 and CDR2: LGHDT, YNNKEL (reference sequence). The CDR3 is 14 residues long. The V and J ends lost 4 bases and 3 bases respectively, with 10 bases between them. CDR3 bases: TGTGCCAGCAGCCGAGAAGGTAACTACAATGAGCAGTTCTTC. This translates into CASSREGNYNEQFF.

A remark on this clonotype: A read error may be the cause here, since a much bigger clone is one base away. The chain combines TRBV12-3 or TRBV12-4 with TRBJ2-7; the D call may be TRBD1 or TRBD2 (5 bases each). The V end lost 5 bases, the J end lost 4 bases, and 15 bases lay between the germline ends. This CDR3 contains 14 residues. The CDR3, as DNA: TGTGCCAGCAGTCTTACCCCGGGACGTTACGAGCAGTACTTC. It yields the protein CASSLTPGRYEQYF.

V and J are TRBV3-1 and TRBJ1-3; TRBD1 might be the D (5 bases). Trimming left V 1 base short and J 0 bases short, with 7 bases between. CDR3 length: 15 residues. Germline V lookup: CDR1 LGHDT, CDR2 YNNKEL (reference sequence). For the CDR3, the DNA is TGTGCCAGCAGCCAAGGAGGGGCCTCTGGAAACACCATATATTTT. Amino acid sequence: CASSQGGASGNTIYF. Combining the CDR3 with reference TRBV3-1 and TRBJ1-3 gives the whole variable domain DTAVSQTPKYLVTQMGNDKSIKCEQNLGHDTMYWYKQDSKKFLKIMFSYNNKELIINETVPNRFSPKSPDKAHLNLHINSLELGDSAVYFCASSQGGASGNTIYFGEGSWLTVV.

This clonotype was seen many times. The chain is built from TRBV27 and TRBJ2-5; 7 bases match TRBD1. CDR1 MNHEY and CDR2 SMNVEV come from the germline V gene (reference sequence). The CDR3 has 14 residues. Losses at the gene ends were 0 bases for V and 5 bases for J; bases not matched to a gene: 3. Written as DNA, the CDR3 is TGTGCCAGCAGTTTATCAAGGGGGCGCGAGACCCAGTACTTC. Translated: CASSLSRGRETQYF.

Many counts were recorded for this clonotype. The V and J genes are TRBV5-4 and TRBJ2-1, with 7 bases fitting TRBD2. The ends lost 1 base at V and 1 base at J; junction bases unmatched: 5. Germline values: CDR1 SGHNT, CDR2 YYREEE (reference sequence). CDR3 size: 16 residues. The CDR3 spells CASSLSGLPSYNEQFF. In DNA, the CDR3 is TGTGCCAGCAGCTTGTCGGGACTACCTTCCTACAATGAGCAGTTCTTC.

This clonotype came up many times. As DNA, the CDR3 is TGCAGCGCCCTCAGCGGGAGGATGGATGAGCAGTTCTTC. Translated: CSALSGRMDEQFF. The rearrangement joins TRBV29-1 to TRBJ2-1; 9 bases are shared with TRBD2. The J segment lost 8 bases and the V segment lost 7 bases, leaving 9 bases of the junction unmatched. The CDR3 contains 13 residues. Looked up from germline, CDR1 is SQVTM and CDR2 is ANQGSEA.

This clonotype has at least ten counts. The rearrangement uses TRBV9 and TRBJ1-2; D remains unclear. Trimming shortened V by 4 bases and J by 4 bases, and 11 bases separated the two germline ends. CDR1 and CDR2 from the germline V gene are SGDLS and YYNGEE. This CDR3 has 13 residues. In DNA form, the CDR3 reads TGTGCCAGCAGCTCTGGGGATGGCTATGGCTACACCTTC. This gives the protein CASSSGDGYGYTF.

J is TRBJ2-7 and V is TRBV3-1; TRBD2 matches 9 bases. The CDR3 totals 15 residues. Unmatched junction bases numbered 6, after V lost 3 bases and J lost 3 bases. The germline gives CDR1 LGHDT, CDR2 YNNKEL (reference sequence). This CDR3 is CASSHVRGGNYEQYF. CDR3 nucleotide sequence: TGTGCCAGCAGCCATGTGCGGGGGGGGAACTACGAGCAGTACTTC.

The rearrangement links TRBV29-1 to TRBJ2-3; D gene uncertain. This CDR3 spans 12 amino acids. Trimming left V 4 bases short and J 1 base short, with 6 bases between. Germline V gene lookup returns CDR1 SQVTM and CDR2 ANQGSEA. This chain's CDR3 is CSVVTGTDTQYF. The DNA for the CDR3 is TGCAGCGTTGTGACTGGCACAGATACGCAGTATTTT.

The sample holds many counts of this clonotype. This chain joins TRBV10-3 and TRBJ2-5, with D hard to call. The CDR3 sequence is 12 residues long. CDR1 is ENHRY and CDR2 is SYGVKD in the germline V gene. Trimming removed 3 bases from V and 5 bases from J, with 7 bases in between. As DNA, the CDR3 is TGTGCCATCAGTGAAGGGTCGGAGACCCAGTACTTC. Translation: CAISEGSETQYF.

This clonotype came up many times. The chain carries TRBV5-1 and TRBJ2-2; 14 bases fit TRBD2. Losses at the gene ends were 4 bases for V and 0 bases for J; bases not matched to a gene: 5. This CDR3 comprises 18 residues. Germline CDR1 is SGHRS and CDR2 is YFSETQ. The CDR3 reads CASSPGTSGGTNTGELFF. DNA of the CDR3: TGCGCCAGCAGCCCTGGGACTAGCGGGGGTACGAACACCGGGGAGCTGTTTTTT.

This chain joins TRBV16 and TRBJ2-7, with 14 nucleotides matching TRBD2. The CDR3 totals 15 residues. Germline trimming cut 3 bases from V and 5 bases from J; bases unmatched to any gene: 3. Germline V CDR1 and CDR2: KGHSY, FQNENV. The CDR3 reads CASSQGLAGENEQYF. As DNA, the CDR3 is TGTGCCAGCAGCCAGGGACTAGCGGGAGAAAACGAGCAGTACTTC.

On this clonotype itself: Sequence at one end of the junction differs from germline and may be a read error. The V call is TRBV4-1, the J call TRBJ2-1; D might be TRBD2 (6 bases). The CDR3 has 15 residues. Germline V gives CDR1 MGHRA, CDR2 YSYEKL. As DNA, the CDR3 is TGCACCAGCAGCCAAGGACTATCATTTATCAATGAGCAGTTCTTC. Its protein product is CTSSQGLSFINEQFF.

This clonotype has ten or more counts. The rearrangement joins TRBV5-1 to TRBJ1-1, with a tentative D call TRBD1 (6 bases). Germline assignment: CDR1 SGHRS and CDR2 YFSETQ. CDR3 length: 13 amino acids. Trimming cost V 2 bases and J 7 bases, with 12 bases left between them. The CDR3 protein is CASSFGGGSEAFF. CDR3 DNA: TGCGCCAGCAGCTTCGGAGGGGGTAGTGAAGCTTTCTTT.

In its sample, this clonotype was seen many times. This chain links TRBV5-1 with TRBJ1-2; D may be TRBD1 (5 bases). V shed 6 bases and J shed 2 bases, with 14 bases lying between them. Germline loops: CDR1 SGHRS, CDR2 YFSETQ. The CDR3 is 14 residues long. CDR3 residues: CASTELTANYGYTF. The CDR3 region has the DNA TGCGCCAGCACCGAATTGACAGCCAACTATGGCTACACCTTC.

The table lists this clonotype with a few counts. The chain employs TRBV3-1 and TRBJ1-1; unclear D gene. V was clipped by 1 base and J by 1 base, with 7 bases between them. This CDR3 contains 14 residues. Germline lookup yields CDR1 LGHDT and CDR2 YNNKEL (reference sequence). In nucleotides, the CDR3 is TGTGCCAGCAGCCAAGCCCTATCGAACACTGAAGCTTTCTTT. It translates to CASSQALSNTEAFF. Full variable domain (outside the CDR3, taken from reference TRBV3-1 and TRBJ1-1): DTAVSQTPKYLVTQMGNDKSIKCEQNLGHDTMYWYKQDSKKFLKIMFSYNNKELIINETVPNRFSPKSPDKAHLNLHINSLELGDSAVYFCASSQALSNTEAFFGQGTRLTVV.

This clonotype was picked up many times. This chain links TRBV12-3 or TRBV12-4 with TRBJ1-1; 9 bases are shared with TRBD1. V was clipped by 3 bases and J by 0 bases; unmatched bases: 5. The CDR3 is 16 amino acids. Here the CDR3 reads CASSFRDRVMNTEAFF. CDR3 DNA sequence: TGTGCCAGCAGTTTCCGGGACAGGGTAATGAACACTGAAGCTTTCTTT.

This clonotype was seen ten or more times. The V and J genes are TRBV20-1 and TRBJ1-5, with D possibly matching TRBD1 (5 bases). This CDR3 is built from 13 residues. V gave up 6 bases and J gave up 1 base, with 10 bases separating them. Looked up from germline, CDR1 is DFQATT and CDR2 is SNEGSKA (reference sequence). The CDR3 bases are TGCAGTGCCCTTAGGGACAGCAATCAGCCCCAGCATTTT. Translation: CSALRDSNQPQHF.

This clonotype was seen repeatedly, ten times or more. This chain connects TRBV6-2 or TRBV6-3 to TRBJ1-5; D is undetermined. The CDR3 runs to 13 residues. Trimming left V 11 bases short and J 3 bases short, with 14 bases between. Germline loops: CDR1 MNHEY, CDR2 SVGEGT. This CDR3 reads CASRVGYNQPQHF. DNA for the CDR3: TGTGCCTCAAGGGTGGGGTACAATCAGCCCCAGCATTTT.

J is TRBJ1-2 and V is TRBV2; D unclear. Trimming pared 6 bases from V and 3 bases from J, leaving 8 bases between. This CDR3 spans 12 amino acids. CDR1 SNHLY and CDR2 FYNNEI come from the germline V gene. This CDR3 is CASREVDYGYTF. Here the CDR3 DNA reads TGTGCCAGCAGGGAGGTGGACTATGGCTACACCTTC.

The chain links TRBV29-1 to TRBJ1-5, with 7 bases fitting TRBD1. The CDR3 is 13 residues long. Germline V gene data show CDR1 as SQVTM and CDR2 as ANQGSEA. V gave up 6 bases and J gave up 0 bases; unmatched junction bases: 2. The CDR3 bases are TGCAGCGTCGCAGGGGGTAGCAATCAGCCCCAGCATTTT. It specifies CSVAGGSNQPQHF. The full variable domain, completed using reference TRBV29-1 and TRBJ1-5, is SAVISQKPSRDICQRGTSLTIQCQVDSQVTMMFWYRQQPGQSLTLIATANQGSEATYESGFVIDKFPISRPNLTFSTLTVSNMSPEDSSIYLCSVAGGSNQPQHFGDGTRLSIL.

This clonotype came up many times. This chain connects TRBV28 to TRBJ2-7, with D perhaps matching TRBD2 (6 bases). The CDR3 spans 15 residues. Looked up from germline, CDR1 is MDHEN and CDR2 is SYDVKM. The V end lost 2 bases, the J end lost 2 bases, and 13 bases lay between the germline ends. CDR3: CASSLPAGDTYEQYF. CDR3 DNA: TGTGCCAGCAGTTTACCAGCGGGCGATACCTACGAGCAGTACTTC.

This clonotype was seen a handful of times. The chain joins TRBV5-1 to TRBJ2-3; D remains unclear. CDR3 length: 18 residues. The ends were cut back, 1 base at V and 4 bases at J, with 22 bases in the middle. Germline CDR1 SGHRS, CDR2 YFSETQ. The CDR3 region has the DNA TGCGCCAGCAGCTTGTATGGGCAGGCCCGGCCACGGGCAGATACGCAGTATTTT. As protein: CASSLYGQARPRADTQYF. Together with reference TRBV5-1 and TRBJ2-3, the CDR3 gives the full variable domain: KAGVTQTPRYLIKTRGQQVTLSCSPISGHRSVSWYQQTPGQGLQFLFEYFSETQRNKGNFPGRFSGRQFSNSRSEMNVSTLELGDSALYLCASSLYGQARPRADTQYFGPGTRLTVL.

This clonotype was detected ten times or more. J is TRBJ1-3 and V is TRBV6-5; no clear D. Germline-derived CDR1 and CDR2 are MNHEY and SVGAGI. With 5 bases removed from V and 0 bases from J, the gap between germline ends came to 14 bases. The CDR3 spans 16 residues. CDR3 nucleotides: TGTGCCAGCAGTGCACGAGGGATAATCTCTGGAAACACCATATATTTT. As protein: CASSARGIISGNTIYF.